The 3 T cell receptor beta chains listed next were all sequenced from one sample in a study of blood T cell repertoires in COVID-19. Profiling relied on immunoSEQ multiplex PCR, and the TCRdb table lists in-frame clones only, not all of them. The table has 70,000 to 90,000 clones, 75% to 90% seen once. Source material: peripheral blood. These receptors were collected from a human donor in a cohort sampled during active COVID-19.

The chain combines TRBV19 with TRBJ1-6; the D is unclear. The germline V gene has CDR1 LNHDA and CDR2 SQIVND (reference sequence). This CDR3 comprises 16 residues. Trimming cost V 6 bases and J 1 base, with 13 bases left between them. The CDR3: CASSSSGSSYNSPLHF. The CDR3 bases are TGTGCCAGTAGCTCATCCGGGAGTTCCTATAATTCACCCCTCCACTTT. Supplemented by reference TRBV19 and TRBJ1-6, the full variable domain reads DGGITQSPKYLFRKEGQNVTLSCEQNLNHDAMYWYRQDPGQGLRLIYYSQIVNDFQKGDIAEGYSVSREKKESFPLTVTSAQKNPTAFYLCASSSSGSSYNSPLHFGNGTRLTVT.

The V and J genes are TRBV7-8 and TRBJ2-7; 10 bases are a match to TRBD2. Per the germline V gene, CDR1 is SGHVS and CDR2 is FQNEAQ. The CDR3 has 13 residues. Losses at the gene ends were 5 bases for V and 9 bases for J; bases not matched to a gene: 7. For the CDR3, the DNA is TGTGCCAGCAGCCTCGAGCGGGAGGGGGTGCAGTACTTC. It specifies CASSLEREGVQYF.

The chain couples TRBV9 to TRBJ2-7; possibly TRBD2 for D (6 bases). Between the trimmed V and J ends, which lost 8 bases and 5 bases, there was a span of 23 bases. The length of the CDR3 is 15 residues. Germline V lookup: CDR1 SGDLS, CDR2 YYNGEE. DNA for the CDR3: TGTGCCAGTACCCCCGGCGGCCTAGCGATCCACGAGCAGTACTTC. It codes for CASTPGGLAIHEQYF. Variable domain in full (rest from reference TRBV9 and TRBJ2-7): DSGVTQTPKHLITATGQRVTLRCSPRSGDLSVYWYQQSLDQGLQFLIQYYNGEERAKGNILERFSAQQFPDLHSELNLSSLELGDSALYFCASTPGGLAIHEQYFGPGTRLTVT.